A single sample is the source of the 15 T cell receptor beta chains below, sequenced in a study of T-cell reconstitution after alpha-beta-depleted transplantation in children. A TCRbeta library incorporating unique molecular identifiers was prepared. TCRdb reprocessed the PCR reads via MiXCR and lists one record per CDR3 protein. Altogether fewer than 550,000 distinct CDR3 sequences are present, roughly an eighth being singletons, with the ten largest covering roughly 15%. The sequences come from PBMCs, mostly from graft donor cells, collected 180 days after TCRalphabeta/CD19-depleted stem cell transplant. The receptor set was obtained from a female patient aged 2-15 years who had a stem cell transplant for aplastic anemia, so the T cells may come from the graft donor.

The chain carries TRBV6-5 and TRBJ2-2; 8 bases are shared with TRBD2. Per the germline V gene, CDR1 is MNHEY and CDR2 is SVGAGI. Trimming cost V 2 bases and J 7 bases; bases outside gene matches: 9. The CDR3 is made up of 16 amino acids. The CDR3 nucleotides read TGTGCCAGCAGTTACGCTTTCGGGGGGGAGGGCGGGGAGCTGTTTTTT. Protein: CASSYAFGGEGGELFF.

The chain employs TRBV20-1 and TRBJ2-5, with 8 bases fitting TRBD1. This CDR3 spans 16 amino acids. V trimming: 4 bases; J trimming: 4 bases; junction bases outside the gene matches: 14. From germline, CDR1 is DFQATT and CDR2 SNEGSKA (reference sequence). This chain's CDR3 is CSATRRGQGRRETQYF. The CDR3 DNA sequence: TGCAGTGCTACGCGTAGAGGACAGGGTCGACGAGAGACCCAGTACTTC.

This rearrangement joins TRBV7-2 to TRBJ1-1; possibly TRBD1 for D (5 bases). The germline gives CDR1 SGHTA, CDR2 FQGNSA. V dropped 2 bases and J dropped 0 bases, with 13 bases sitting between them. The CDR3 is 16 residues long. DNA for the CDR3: TGTGCCAGCAGCTTATTTGGGCGAGGGGTGAACACTGAAGCTTTCTTT. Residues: CASSLFGRGVNTEAFF.

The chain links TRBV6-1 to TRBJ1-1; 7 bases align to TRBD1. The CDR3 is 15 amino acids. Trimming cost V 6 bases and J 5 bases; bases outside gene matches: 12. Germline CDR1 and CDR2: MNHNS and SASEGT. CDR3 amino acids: CASRPATGWNTEAFF. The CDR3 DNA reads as TGTGCCAGCAGACCCGCGACAGGGTGGAATACTGAAGCTTTCTTT.

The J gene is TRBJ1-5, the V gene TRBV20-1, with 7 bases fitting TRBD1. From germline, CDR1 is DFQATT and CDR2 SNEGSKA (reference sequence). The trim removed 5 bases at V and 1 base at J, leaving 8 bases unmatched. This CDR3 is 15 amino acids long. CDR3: CSAFLPGQSNQPQHF. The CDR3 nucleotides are TGCAGTGCTTTCCTTCCGGGACAGAGCAATCAGCCCCAGCATTTT.

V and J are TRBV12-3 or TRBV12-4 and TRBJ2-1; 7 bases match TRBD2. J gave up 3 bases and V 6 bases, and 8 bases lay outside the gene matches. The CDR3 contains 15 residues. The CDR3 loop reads CASSPSGTYYNEQFF. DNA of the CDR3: TGTGCCAGCAGCCCAAGCGGGACGTACTACAATGAGCAGTTCTTC.

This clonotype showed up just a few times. CDR3 in amino acids: CATNDQQGDPVANYGYTF. The DNA of the CDR3 is TGTGCCACCAACGATCAACAGGGTGACCCTGTTGCTAACTATGGCTACACCTTC. This sequence joins TRBV10-3 and TRBJ1-2; a possible D gene is TRBD1 (6 bases). Germline values: CDR1 ENHRY, CDR2 SYGVKD. The CDR3 sequence is 18 residues long. V was trimmed by 10 bases and J by 0 bases, leaving 27 bases between them.

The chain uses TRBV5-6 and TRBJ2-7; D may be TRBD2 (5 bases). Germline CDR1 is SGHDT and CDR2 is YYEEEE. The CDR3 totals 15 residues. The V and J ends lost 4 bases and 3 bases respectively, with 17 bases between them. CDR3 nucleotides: TGTGCCAGCAGCCCCGGGCTCCACCGGGGCTACGAGCAGTACTTC. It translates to CASSPGLHRGYEQYF.

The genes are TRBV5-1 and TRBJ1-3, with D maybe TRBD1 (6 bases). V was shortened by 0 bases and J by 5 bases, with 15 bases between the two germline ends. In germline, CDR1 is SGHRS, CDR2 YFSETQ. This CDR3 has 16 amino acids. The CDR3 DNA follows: TGCGCCAGCAGCTTGGCCCCCACTGGACAGAGAAACACCATATATTTT. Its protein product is CASSLAPTGQRNTIYF.

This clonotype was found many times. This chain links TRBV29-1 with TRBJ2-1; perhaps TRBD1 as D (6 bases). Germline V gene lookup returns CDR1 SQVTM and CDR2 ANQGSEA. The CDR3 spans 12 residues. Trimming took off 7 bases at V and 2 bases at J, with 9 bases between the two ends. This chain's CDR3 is CSGQDTYNEQFF. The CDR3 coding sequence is TGCAGCGGACAGGATACCTACAATGAGCAGTTCTTC.

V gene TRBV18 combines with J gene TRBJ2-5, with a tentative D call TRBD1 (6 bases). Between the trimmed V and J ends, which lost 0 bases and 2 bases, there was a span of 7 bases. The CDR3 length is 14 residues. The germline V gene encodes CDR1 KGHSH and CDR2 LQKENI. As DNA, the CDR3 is TGTGCCAGCTCACCACCAGACAGGCAAGAGACCCAGTACTTC. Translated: CASSPPDRQETQYF.

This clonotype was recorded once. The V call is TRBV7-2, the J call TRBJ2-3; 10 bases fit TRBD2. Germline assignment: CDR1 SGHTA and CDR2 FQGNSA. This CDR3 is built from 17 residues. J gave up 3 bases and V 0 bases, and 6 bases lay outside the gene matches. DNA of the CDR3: TGTGCCAGCAGCTTAGCGGCTAGCGGGAGCGGTACAGATACGCAGTATTTT. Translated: CASSLAASGSGTDTQYF.

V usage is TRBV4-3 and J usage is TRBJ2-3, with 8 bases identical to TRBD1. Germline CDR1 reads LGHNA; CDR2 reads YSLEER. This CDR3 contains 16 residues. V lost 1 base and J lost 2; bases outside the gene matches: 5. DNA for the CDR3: TGCGCCAGCAGCCAAGGGGACAGGATTAACACAGATACGCAGTATTTT. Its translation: CASSQGDRINTDTQYF.

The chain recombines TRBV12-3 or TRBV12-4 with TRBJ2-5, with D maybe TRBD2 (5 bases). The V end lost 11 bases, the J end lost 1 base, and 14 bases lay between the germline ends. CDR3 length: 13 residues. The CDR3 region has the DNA TGTGCCTGCAAGACCGGGGTCCAAGAGACCCAGTACTTC. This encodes CACKTGVQETQYF.

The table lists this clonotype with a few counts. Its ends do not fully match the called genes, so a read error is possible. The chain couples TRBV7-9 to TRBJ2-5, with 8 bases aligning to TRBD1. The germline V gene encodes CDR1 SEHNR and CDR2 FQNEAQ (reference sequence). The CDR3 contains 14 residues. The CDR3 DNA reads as TGTGCCACCAGCACCCGACAGGGGATAGAGACCCAGTACTTC. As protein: CATSTRQGIETQYF.